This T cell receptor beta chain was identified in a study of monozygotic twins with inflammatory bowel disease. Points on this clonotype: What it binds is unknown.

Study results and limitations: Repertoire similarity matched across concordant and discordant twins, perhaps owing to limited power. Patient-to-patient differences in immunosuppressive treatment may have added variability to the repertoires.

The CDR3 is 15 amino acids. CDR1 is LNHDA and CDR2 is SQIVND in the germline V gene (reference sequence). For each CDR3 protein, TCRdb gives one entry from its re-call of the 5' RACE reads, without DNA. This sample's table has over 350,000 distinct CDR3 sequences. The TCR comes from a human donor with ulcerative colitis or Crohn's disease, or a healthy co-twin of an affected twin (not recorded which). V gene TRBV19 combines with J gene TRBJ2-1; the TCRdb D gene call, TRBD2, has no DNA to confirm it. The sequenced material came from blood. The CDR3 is CASNYGGGHRNEQFF.